A single sample gave rise to the 29 T cell receptor beta chains below, sequenced in a study of blood T cells in healthy people across ages. The authors ran a second PCR of about 6 to 12 cycles using a sample-barcoded 5' primer and a J-beta primer mix. TCRdb called the 5' RACE reads again in MiXCR, with one record for every CDR3 protein. The sample has roughly 800,000 distinct CDR3 sequences; roughly 25% are singletons. The same data also went into a second study, on T cells of mothers and their children.

The sample taken for sequencing was blood. The receptors shown here come from a boy aged 5-17 years in good health.

This clonotype showed up just a few times. The chain carries TRBV20-1 and TRBJ1-2, with 9 bases aligning to TRBD1. The V segment lost 0 bases and the J segment 3 bases; nucleotides outside the gene matches: 14. The CDR3 has 18 residues. The germline CDR1 and CDR2 sequences are DFQATT and SNEGSKA (reference sequence). CDR3 bases: TGCAGTGCTAGAGATCCTCTAACTACAGGGGGCGCAGACTATGGCTACACCTTC. Translated: CSARDPLTTGGADYGYTF.

This clonotype was found a few times. The V call is TRBV6-1, the J call TRBJ2-5; 10 nucleotides line up with TRBD2. The J call could be wrong; TRBJ2-7 is a better fit for the DNA end. Germline V gene sequence: CDR1 MNHNS, CDR2 SASEGT. The CDR3 length is 15 residues. In nucleotides, the CDR3 is TGTGCCAGCAGTGCCGTGGGACTAGCGTCCTACGAGCAGTACTTC. This gives the protein CASSAVGLASYEQYF.

This clonotype was counted a few times. CDR3 region: CASIPTEAGELFF. The CDR3 DNA sequence: TGTGCCAGCATCCCGACAGAGGCCGGGGAGCTGTTTTTT. V and J are TRBV7-9 and TRBJ2-2, with D possibly matching TRBD1 (5 bases). The CDR3 covers 13 residues. Germline V gene data show CDR1 as SEHNR and CDR2 as FQNEAQ (reference sequence). V was shortened by 7 bases and J by 6 bases, with 12 bases between the two germline ends. Drawing the rest from reference TRBV7-9 and TRBJ2-2, the complete variable domain is DTGVSQNPRHKITKRGQNVTFRCDPISEHNRLYWYRQTLGQGPEFLTYFQNEAQLEKSRLLSDRFSAERPKGSFSTLEIQRTEQGDSAMYLCASIPTEAGELFFGEGSRLTVL.

This clonotype was recorded a few times. The chain employs TRBV6-5 and TRBJ1-3; D is uncertain. The CDR3 has 15 amino acids. Trimming stripped 0 bases from V and 7 bases from J, with 13 bases between. Looked up from germline, CDR1 is MNHEY and CDR2 is SVGAGI. The CDR3 DNA reads as TGTGCCAGCAGTTACTCCAGAATAGGCGGGAACACCATATATTTT. Protein: CASSYSRIGGNTIYF.

This clonotype was observed a few times. This rearrangement joins TRBV7-3 to TRBJ2-2; D unclear. From germline, CDR1 is SGHTA and CDR2 FQGTGA. The CDR3 covers 14 residues. V was clipped by 5 bases and J by 1 base, with 8 bases between them. Here the CDR3 reads CASSPTLNTGELFF. CDR3 nucleotides: TGTGCCAGCAGCCCCACTTTGAACACCGGGGAGCTGTTTTTT.

There are a few counts of this clonotype. This rearrangement joins TRBV5-1 to TRBJ2-1, with 8 bases lining up with TRBD2. This CDR3 has 16 amino acids. Germline CDR1 SGHRS, CDR2 YFSETQ. The junction had 9 bases not matched to a gene; V was cut back by 5 bases and J by 2 bases. The CDR3 DNA follows: TGCGCCAGCAGGGAGCCGAGCGGGAGCACCTACAATGAGCAGTTCTTC. Residues: CASREPSGSTYNEQFF.

The chain uses TRBV3-1 and TRBJ2-7; TRBD1 is a possible D gene (5 bases). Germline V CDR1 and CDR2: LGHDT, YNNKEL (reference sequence). V lost 0 bases, J lost 1 base, and 13 bases lay in between. CDR3 length: 16 amino acids. The CDR3 loop reads CASSQDSLHRSYEQYF. The CDR3 bases are TGTGCCAGCAGCCAAGATTCGCTTCACAGGTCCTACGAGCAGTACTTC.

The CDR3 nucleotides are TGCGCCAGCAGCTCCGCCACGAGCTCCTACAATGAGCAGTTCTTC. Protein sequence: CASSSATSSYNEQFF. The V and J genes are TRBV5-1 and TRBJ2-1; D is unclear. This CDR3 comprises 15 residues. Germline V gene lookup returns CDR1 SGHRS and CDR2 YFSETQ. V lost 3 bases and J lost 0, with 10 bases in between.

The table lists this clonotype with a few counts. The chain has TRBV20-1 and TRBJ2-1, with 13 bases matching TRBD2. Germline V gene sequence: CDR1 DFQATT, CDR2 SNEGSKA (reference sequence). V lost 0 bases to trimming and J lost 8 bases; unmatched junction nucleotides: 4. CDR3 size: 15 residues. In DNA, the CDR3 is TGCAGTGCTAGAGAACTAGCGGGGGGGCGGGATGAGCAGTTCTTC. This translates into CSARELAGGRDEQFF.

This sequence joins TRBV15 and TRBJ2-3; 11 bases match TRBD1. The CDR3 has 15 residues. Germline CDR1 and CDR2: LNHNV and YYDKDF (reference sequence). Germline trimming cut 3 bases from V and 3 bases from J; bases unmatched to any gene: 2. For the CDR3, the DNA is TGTGCCACCAGCAGTGGACAGGGGGCGACAGATACGCAGTATTTT. The encoded protein is CATSSGQGATDTQYF.

This clonotype was picked up a small number of times. V is TRBV6-6 and J is TRBJ1-1, with 7 positions matching TRBD1. From germline, CDR1 is MNHNY and CDR2 SVGAGI (reference sequence). V was clipped by 2 bases and J by 3 bases; unmatched bases: 6. This CDR3 is built from 15 residues. This CDR3 is CASSYDRELDTEAFF. CDR3 nucleotides: TGTGCCAGCAGTTACGACAGGGAGTTGGACACTGAAGCTTTCTTT.

The chain couples TRBV20-1 to TRBJ2-2; 10 bases fit TRBD1. Per germline, CDR1 DFQATT and CDR2 SNEGSKA (reference sequence). The CDR3 sequence is 14 residues long. The trim removed 6 bases at V and 4 bases at J, leaving 5 bases unmatched. The CDR3 DNA is TGCAGTGCCGACTGGACAGGGGGCACCGGGGAGCTGTTTTTT. It yields the protein CSADWTGGTGELFF.

This clonotype was detected only a few times. The chain employs TRBV29-1 and TRBJ2-1; a weak D match, TRBD2 (6 bases). Trimming removed 4 bases at V and 9 bases at J, with 19 bases between. The CDR3 runs to 14 residues. Germline CDR1 is SQVTM and CDR2 is ANQGSEA. The CDR3 DNA reads TGCAGCGTTGCCCCGAGAGGGAGGAGCGGTGAGCAGTTCTTC. Protein product: CSVAPRGRSGEQFF.

The V call is TRBV28, the J call TRBJ2-1; TRBD2 matches 12 bases. The CDR3 contains 16 residues. In germline, CDR1 is MDHEN, CDR2 SYDVKM. The V segment lost 2 bases and the J segment 6 bases; nucleotides outside the gene matches: 5. DNA for the CDR3: TGTGCCAGCAGTTTAGGTCTAGCGGGAGGGCGCAATGAGCAGTTCTTC. As protein: CASSLGLAGGRNEQFF.

This clonotype showed up just a few times. The genes are TRBV28 and TRBJ2-5, with TRBD2 identical over 13 bases. The CDR3 runs 14 residues. The germline V gene encodes CDR1 MDHEN and CDR2 SYDVKM. Trimming at V came to 4 bases and at J to 6 bases, leaving 2 bases not matched to a gene. The CDR3 sequence is CASSSGTSGKTQYF. As DNA, the CDR3 is TGTGCCAGCAGTTCGGGGACTAGCGGGAAGACCCAGTACTTC.

This clonotype has at least ten counts. J is TRBJ2-5 and V is TRBV29-1, with TRBD2 identical over 13 bases. CDR1 is SQVTM and CDR2 is ANQGSEA in the germline V gene. The V gene end was trimmed by 3 bases and the J gene end by 1 base; junction bases not matched to a gene: 2. The CDR3 is made up of 15 amino acids. Here the CDR3 reads CSVDGTSGIQETQYF. For the CDR3, the DNA is TGCAGCGTTGACGGGACTAGCGGGATCCAAGAGACCCAGTACTTC.

This clonotype was seen a few times. V is TRBV10-3 and J is TRBJ2-7; D unclear. Germline assignment: CDR1 ENHRY and CDR2 SYGVKD. This CDR3 is built from 14 residues. V was pared by 0 bases and J by 2 bases, with 8 bases between. The CDR3 DNA follows: TGTGCCATCAGTGAGTCAGGACCGGCCTACGAGCAGTACTTC. Translation: CAISESGPAYEQYF.

This clonotype has at least ten counts. The chain joins TRBV7-2 to TRBJ2-2; the D call may be TRBD1 or TRBD2 (5 bases each). Germline CDR1 is SGHTA and CDR2 is FQGNSA. This CDR3 contains 16 residues. Between the trimmed V and J ends, which lost 5 bases and 0 bases, there was a span of 13 bases. The CDR3 is CASSPFGDANTGELFF. For the CDR3, the DNA is TGTGCCAGCAGCCCTTTTGGGGACGCGAACACCGGGGAGCTGTTTTTT.

The rearrangement links TRBV6-5 to TRBJ2-5; no clear D gene. Trimming cost V 0 bases and J 2 bases, with 7 bases left between them. The CDR3 is made up of 14 amino acids. Germline values: CDR1 MNHEY, CDR2 SVGAGI. The CDR3 nucleotides are TGTGCCAGCAGTTACTCTATGGGGCAAGAGACCCAGTACTTC. Protein sequence: CASSYSMGQETQYF.

This clonotype has only a few counts. J is TRBJ2-7 and V is TRBV6-2 or TRBV6-3, with 11 positions matching TRBD2. V lost 8 bases to trimming and J lost 0 bases; unmatched junction nucleotides: 9. Germline values: CDR1 MNHEY, CDR2 SVGEGT. The CDR3 is 16 residues long. As DNA, the CDR3 is TGTGCCAGCGGAAATGGGGGACTAGCGGCCTCCTACGAGCAGTACTTC. Translation: CASGNGGLAASYEQYF.

This clonotype was counted only a few times. At one end the junction does not follow the germline gene, possibly because of a read error. V is TRBV28 and J is TRBJ2-7, with D tentatively TRBD1 (6 bases). Germline V gene lookup returns CDR1 MDHEN and CDR2 SYDVKM. The CDR3 contains 16 residues. CDR3 coding DNA: TGTGCCAGCAGTTCCAAACGGGACAAAATTGTCTTCAGGGTGGTCTTC. Translated: CASSSKRDKIVFRVVF.

The V gene is TRBV11-2, the J gene TRBJ2-5, with 13 bases lining up with TRBD2. The J call is doubtful: the DNA matches TRBJ2-1 better. Germline-derived CDR1 and CDR2 are SGHAT and FQNNGV. The CDR3 has 15 residues. The CDR3 DNA follows: TGTGCCAGCAGCCACTGGACTAGCGGGGGCAATGAGCAGTTCTTC. It specifies CASSHWTSGGNEQFF.

The sample holds a few counts of this clonotype. The chain has TRBV24-1 and TRBJ1-2, with D unclear. The CDR3 is made up of 13 amino acids. Trimming shortened V by 7 bases and J by 2 bases, and 10 bases separated the two germline ends. Per germline, CDR1 KGHDR and CDR2 SFDVKD. CDR3 protein: CATRCRRNYGYTF. Here the CDR3 DNA reads TGTGCCACCAGGTGCAGGCGGAACTATGGCTACACCTTC.

This clonotype appeared once. The chain joins TRBV27 to TRBJ2-5; 11 nucleotides agree with TRBD2. In germline, CDR1 is MNHEY, CDR2 SMNVEV (reference sequence). V lost 6 bases to trimming and J lost 5 bases; unmatched junction nucleotides: 8. The CDR3 has 15 residues. CDR3 DNA: TGTGCCAGCAGCGTAGCGGGGGGGCTTCGGGAGACCCAGTACTTC. Translation: CASSVAGGLRETQYF.

This clonotype was recorded a few times. The chain carries TRBV4-3 and TRBJ2-6; D is unresolved. CDR1 is LGHNA and CDR2 is YSLEER in the germline V gene. Trimming cost V 0 bases and J 6 bases, with 18 bases left between them. The CDR3 has 18 amino acids. The CDR3 is CASSQDYITDLPANVLTF. CDR3 sequence (DNA): TGCGCCAGCAGCCAAGATTACATAACAGACTTACCGGCCAACGTCCTGACTTTC.

This clonotype was picked up a small number of times. The genes are TRBV6-2 or TRBV6-3 and TRBJ2-7, with D possibly being TRBD1 (5 bases). Germline CDR1 and CDR2: MNHEY and SVGEGT. V was shortened by 7 bases and J by 6 bases, with 10 bases between the two germline ends. CDR3 length equals 11 residues. Written as DNA, the CDR3 is TGTGCCAGCACCCTGGGGCGCGAGCAGTACTTC. The encoded protein is CASTLGREQYF.

This clonotype turned up a few times. V is TRBV14 and J is TRBJ2-1, with a tentative D call TRBD2 (6 bases). The CDR3 length is 18 residues. Germline CDR1 reads SGHDN; CDR2 reads FVKESK. Trimming pared 4 bases from V and 1 base from J, leaving 20 bases between. The CDR3 DNA reads as TGTGCCAGCAGCCCCCGCCTACTCGGGAGTAGGTCCTACAATGAGCAGTTCTTC. Translated, it gives CASSPRLLGSRSYNEQFF.

The rearrangement links TRBV20-1 to TRBJ2-5, with 12 bases fitting TRBD2. Germline CDR1 reads DFQATT; CDR2 reads SNEGSKA (reference sequence). This CDR3 region has 15 residues. The CDR3 DNA sequence: TGCAGCCCTTCGACTAGCGGGAGCCGGGGGGAGACCCAGTACTTC. It yields the protein CSPSTSGSRGETQYF.

V and J are TRBV7-9 and TRBJ2-7; 8 bases agree with TRBD1. With the DNA end fitting TRBJ2-1 better, the J assignment may be wrong. The CDR3 is 15 residues long. CDR1 is SEHNR and CDR2 is FQNEAQ in the germline V gene (reference sequence). The CDR3: CASSSPGTGDNEQFF. The CDR3 region has the DNA TGTGCCAGCAGCTCCCCCGGGACAGGAGACAATGAGCAGTTCTTC.